Listed below are T cell receptor beta chains from one sample, sequenced in a study of PD-L1 blockade in urothelial cancer. Assay used: immunoSEQ multiplex PCR; TCRdb lists only in-frame clones, some missing. The sample has some 120,000 clones; 86% are singletons. The sequencing used PBMCs, collected around atezolizumab (anti-PD-L1) treatment. The receptors shown here come from a man between 50 and 59 years old with urothelial cancer. Each CDR3 is given with its conserved first and last residue. A D gene is named only where the DNA matches it firmly. Expanded clones get a size class; other rows say once, few or many, or leave the size out.

clone size: .
D gene: .
V gene: TRBV4-2
J gene: TRBJ1-1
CDR3 protein: CASSQGNNMNTEAFF
CDR3 DNA: TGTGCCAGCAGCCAAGGAAACAACATGAACACTGAAGCTTTCTTT

clone size: .
D gene: TRBD2
V gene: TRBV5-1
J gene: TRBJ2-5
CDR3 protein: CASSVGTSIQETQYF
CDR3 DNA: TGCGCCAGCAGCGTTGGGACTAGCATACAAGAGACCCAGTACTTC

clone size: .
D gene: TRBD1
V gene: TRBV11-2
J gene: TRBJ1-6
CDR3 protein: CASSLGTGSYNSPLHF
CDR3 DNA: TGTGCCAGCAGCCTCGGGACAGGGAGCTATAATTCACCCCTCCACTTT

clone size: .
D gene: .
V gene: TRBV11-2
J gene: TRBJ2-7
CDR3 protein: CASSLTPYYEQYF
CDR3 DNA: TGTGCCAGCAGCTTAACCCCCTACTACGAGCAGTACTTC

clone size: many
D gene: TRBD2
V gene: TRBV11-2
J gene: TRBJ2-1
CDR3 protein: CASSIQAGAWNEQFF
CDR3 DNA: TGTGCCAGCAGCATCCAAGCGGGAGCATGGAATGAGCAGTTCTTC

clone size: once
D gene: .
V gene: TRBV6-1
J gene: TRBJ1-1
CDR3 protein: CASRTKAITEAFF
CDR3 DNA: TGTGCCAGCAGGACGAAAGCGATCACTGAAGCTTTCTTT

clone size: .
D gene: TRBD2
V gene: TRBV11-2
J gene: TRBJ2-6
CDR3 protein: CASSSWGSSGRGGANVLTF
CDR3 DNA: TGTGCCAGCAGCTCCTGGGGGTCTAGCGGGAGGGGAGGGGCCAACGTCCTGACTTTC

clone size: few
D gene: TRBD1
V gene: TRBV5-4
J gene: TRBJ1-3
CDR3 protein: CASSRQGRSGNTIYF
CDR3 DNA: TGTGCCAGCAGCAGACAGGGACGATCCGGAAACACCATATATTTT

clone size: .
D gene: .
V gene: TRBV27
J gene: TRBJ2-7
CDR3 protein: CASSSHDRGSYEQYF
CDR3 DNA: TGTGCCAGCAGTTCTCACGACCGGGGCTCCTACGAGCAGTACTTC

clone size: .
D gene: TRBD1
V gene: TRBV7-3
J gene: TRBJ1-1
CDR3 protein: CASSRTGGILNTEAFF
CDR3 DNA: TGTGCCAGCAGCAGGACAGGGGGCATTTTGAACACTGAAGCTTTCTTT

clone size: .
D gene: .
V gene: TRBV18
J gene: TRBJ1-1
CDR3 protein: CASSPRSGGTEAFF
CDR3 DNA: TGTGCCAGCTCACCACGGTCGGGTGGCACTGAAGCTTTCTTT

clone size: .
D gene: TRBD2
V gene: TRBV28
J gene: TRBJ2-7
CDR3 protein: CASSQTSGRQYEQYF
CDR3 DNA: TGTGCCAGCAGCCAAACTAGCGGGAGACAATACGAGCAGTACTTC

clone size: once
D gene: TRBD2
V gene: TRBV6-1
J gene: TRBJ2-2
CDR3 protein: CASSGLAGGPIGELFF
CDR3 DNA: TGTGCCAGCAGTGGACTAGCGGGAGGGCCAATAGGGGAGCTGTTTTTT

clone size: .
D gene: .
V gene: TRBV25-1
J gene: TRBJ2-7
CDR3 protein: CASSEGGRNYEQYF
CDR3 DNA: TGTGCCAGCAGTGAGGGTGGGAGGAACTACGAGCAGTACTTC

clone size: .
D gene: .
V gene: TRBV5-1
J gene: TRBJ2-2
CDR3 protein: CASSLLTSANTGELFF
CDR3 DNA: TGCGCCAGCAGCTTGCTCACTAGTGCGAACACCGGGGAGCTGTTTTTT

clone size: .
D gene: .
V gene: TRBV7-8
J gene: TRBJ2-1
CDR3 protein: CASSKGRGTPYNEQFF
CDR3 DNA: TGTGCCAGCAGTAAAGGGCGCGGGACCCCCTACAATGAGCAGTTCTTC

clone size: .
D gene: TRBD2
V gene: TRBV7-9
J gene: TRBJ2-1
CDR3 protein: CASTLTSGRANEQFF
CDR3 DNA: TGTGCCAGCACTCTGACTAGCGGGAGGGCCAATGAGCAGTTCTTC

clone size: .
D gene: TRBD2
V gene: TRBV7-2
J gene: TRBJ2-7
CDR3 protein: CASSQTSGRAYEQYF
CDR3 DNA: TGTGCCAGCAGCCAGACTAGCGGGAGGGCCTACGAGCAGTACTTC

clone size: .
D gene: .
V gene: TRBV19
J gene: TRBJ1-2
CDR3 protein: CASSLQVFEYGYTF
CDR3 DNA: TGTGCCAGTAGTCTACAGGTTTTTGAGTATGGCTACACCTTC

clone size: .
D gene: .
V gene: TRBV28
J gene: TRBJ1-4
CDR3 protein: CASSKGTFNEKLFF
CDR3 DNA: TGTGCCAGCAGTAAGGGGACTTTTAATGAAAAACTGTTTTTT

clone size: .
D gene: TRBD1
V gene: TRBV19
J gene: TRBJ2-7
CDR3 protein: CASSMGDRGGYEQYF
CDR3 DNA: TGTGCCAGTAGTATGGGAGACAGGGGAGGCTACGAGCAGTACTTC

clone size: once
D gene: .
V gene: TRBV6-5
J gene: TRBJ1-2
CDR3 protein: CASSSRRGGNYGYTF
CDR3 DNA: TGTGCCAGCAGTTCCCGACGGGGGGGTAACTATGGCTACACCTTC

clone size: once
D gene: .
V gene: TRBV5-1
J gene: TRBJ1-4
CDR3 protein: CASSPSGSNEKLFF
CDR3 DNA: TGCGCCAGCAGCCCGTCGGGATCTAATGAAAAACTGTTTTTT

clone size: .
D gene: TRBD2
V gene: TRBV9
J gene: TRBJ2-1
CDR3 protein: CASSLADLAGGNEQFF
CDR3 DNA: TGTGCCAGCAGCCTTGCCGACTTAGCGGGAGGGAATGAGCAGTTCTTC

clone size: .
D gene: .
V gene: TRBV2
J gene: TRBJ2-1
CDR3 protein: CASSEQRPSYNEQFF
CDR3 DNA: TGTGCCAGCAGTGAACAGCGGCCTTCCTACAATGAGCAGTTCTTC

clone size: .
D gene: .
V gene: TRBV19
J gene: TRBJ2-7
CDR3 protein: CASSMMGRSYEQYF
CDR3 DNA: TGTGCCAGTAGTATGATGGGGAGGTCCTACGAGCAGTACTTC

clone size: .
D gene: TRBD2
V gene: TRBV2
J gene: TRBJ2-3
CDR3 protein: CASSPGTSGPDTQYF
CDR3 DNA: TGTGCCAGCAGTCCCGGGACTAGCGGTCCAGATACGCAGTATTTT

clone size: .
D gene: .
V gene: TRBV2
J gene: TRBJ1-1
CDR3 protein: CASSKIQGNTEAFF
CDR3 DNA: TGTGCCAGCAGTAAAATACAGGGGAACACTGAAGCTTTCTTT

clone size: .
D gene: .
V gene: TRBV11-2
J gene: TRBJ2-5
CDR3 protein: CASSSPPRETQYF
CDR3 DNA: TGTGCCAGCAGTAGCCCCCCACGAGAGACCCAGTACTTC

clone size: few
D gene: TRBD2
V gene: TRBV9
J gene: TRBJ2-7
CDR3 protein: CASSVGLAGDTYEQYF
CDR3 DNA: TGTGCCAGCAGCGTAGGACTAGCGGGAGACACCTACGAGCAGTACTTC

clone size: .
D gene: .
V gene: TRBV10-2
J gene: TRBJ1-3
CDR3 protein: CASISGGSGNTIYF
CDR3 DNA: TGCGCCAGCATCAGCGGTGGCTCTGGAAACACCATATATTTT

clone size: .
D gene: .
V gene: TRBV10-3
J gene: TRBJ1-6
CDR3 protein: CAISENVSGSPLHF
CDR3 DNA: TGTGCCATCAGTGAAAACGTGTCAGGATCACCCCTCCACTTT

clone size: .
D gene: .
V gene: TRBV19
J gene: TRBJ2-7
CDR3 protein: CASSTVPRQSYEQYF
CDR3 DNA: TGTGCCAGTAGCACCGTACCCCGCCAGTCCTACGAGCAGTACTTC

clone size: .
D gene: .
V gene: TRBV7-2
J gene: TRBJ2-1
CDR3 protein: CASSLIQGDNEQFF
CDR3 DNA: TGTGCCAGCAGCCTAATACAGGGCGACAATGAGCAGTTCTTC

clone size: .
D gene: TRBD2
V gene: TRBV5-1
J gene: TRBJ2-7
CDR3 protein: CASTPSGTSYEQYF
CDR3 DNA: TGCGCCAGCACCCCGAGCGGGACCTCCTACGAGCAGTACTTC

clone size: .
D gene: .
V gene: TRBV9
J gene: TRBJ1-1
CDR3 protein: CASSSRGGAVETEAFF
CDR3 DNA: TGTGCCAGCAGCTCCCGGGGGGGGGCCGTGGAGACTGAAGCTTTCTTT

clone size: few
D gene: TRBD2
V gene: TRBV7-6
J gene: TRBJ2-1
CDR3 protein: CASSLGTSGKHNEQFF
CDR3 DNA: TGTGCCAGCAGCTTGGGGACTAGCGGGAAACACAATGAGCAGTTCTTC

clone size: .
D gene: .
V gene: TRBV5-1
J gene: TRBJ2-1
CDR3 protein: CASSLTSTPYNEQFF
CDR3 DNA: TGCGCCAGCAGCCTCACTAGCACCCCCTACAATGAGCAGTTCTTC

clone size: .
D gene: .
V gene: TRBV9
J gene: TRBJ2-7
CDR3 protein: CASSPQTGRYEQYF
CDR3 DNA: TGTGCCAGCAGCCCTCAGACAGGCCGGTACGAGCAGTACTTC

clone size: .
D gene: TRBD1
V gene: TRBV28
J gene: TRBJ1-5
CDR3 protein: CASSLLGQASNQPQHF
CDR3 DNA: TGTGCCAGCAGTTTATTGGGACAGGCTAGCAATCAGCCCCAGCATTTT

clone size: .
D gene: .
V gene: TRBV25-1
J gene: TRBJ2-3
CDR3 protein: CASSAWDGGGTDTQYF
CDR3 DNA: TGTGCCAGCAGTGCATGGGACGGTGGGGGGACAGATACGCAGTATTTT

clone size: .
D gene: .
V gene: TRBV12-1
J gene: TRBJ1-5
CDR3 protein: CASSFDRWEGGESNQPQHF
CDR3 DNA: TGTGCCAGCAGCTTTGACCGTTGGGAAGGGGGCGAAAGCAATCAGCCCCAGCATTTT

clone size: .
D gene: .
V gene: TRBV7-3
J gene: TRBJ2-3
CDR3 protein: CASSRSGHSADTQYF
CDR3 DNA: TGTGCCAGCAGCCGTAGCGGTCATAGCGCAGATACGCAGTATTTT

clone size: .
D gene: TRBD1
V gene: TRBV28
J gene: TRBJ2-3
CDR3 protein: CASILQGSSADTQYF
CDR3 DNA: TGTGCCAGCATTCTACAGGGGTCGTCAGCAGATACGCAGTATTTT

clone size: .
D gene: .
V gene: TRBV19
J gene: TRBJ1-1
CDR3 protein: CASSIRDNLNTEAFF
CDR3 DNA: TGTGCCAGTAGTATCCGGGACAACCTTAACACTGAAGCTTTCTTT